This passage covers 26 T cell receptor beta chains from one sample sequenced in a study of blood T cell repertoires in COVID-19. Only in-frame clones appear in the TCRdb table, and some are missing; sequencing was by immunoSEQ multiplex PCR. The sample contains 300,000 to 450,000 clones, roughly 90% of which appear only once. Sequencing was carried out using PBMCs or T cells enriched from blood (not recorded which). The receptor source for this set is a woman aged 30 to 39 who had been exposed to COVID-19.

The rearrangement joins TRBV13 to TRBJ1-2; tentatively, D is TRBD1 (6 bases). Germline CDR1 and CDR2: PRHDT and FYEKMQ (reference sequence). V was trimmed by 0 bases and J by 4 bases, leaving 6 bases between them. CDR3 length equals 13 residues. The CDR3 reads CASSLGGAYGYTF. The CDR3, as DNA: TGTGCCAGCAGCTTAGGGGGGGCCTATGGCTACACCTTC. Combining the CDR3 with reference TRBV13 and TRBJ1-2 gives the whole variable domain AAGVIQSPRHLIKEKRETATLKCYPIPRHDTVYWYQQGPGQDPQFLISFYEKMQSDKGSIPDRFSAQQFSDYHSELNMSSLELGDSALYFCASSLGGAYGYTFGSGTRLTVV.

The chain carries TRBV11-3 and TRBJ1-2; D is uncertain. V lost 1 base and J lost 6, with 12 bases in between. The CDR3 contains 14 residues. CDR1 SGHNT and CDR2 YENEEA come from the germline V gene. The CDR3 is CASSLGAGLDGYTF. The CDR3 nucleotides are TGTGCCAGCAGCTTAGGGGCAGGACTTGATGGCTACACCTTC.

The CDR3 spells CASSQGQFTSTDTQYF. CDR3 DNA sequence: TGTGCCAGCAGCCAAGGACAGTTTACTAGCACAGATACGCAGTATTTT. The V and J genes are TRBV14 and TRBJ2-3; possibly TRBD1 for D (5 bases). Trimming took off 1 base at V and 0 bases at J, with 11 bases between the two ends. Germline CDR1 is SGHDN and CDR2 is FVKESK. The CDR3 sequence is 16 residues long.

The V call is TRBV13, the J call TRBJ1-1, with D perhaps TRBD1 (5 bases). Trimming left V 1 base short and J 6 bases short, with 15 bases between. The CDR3 extends over 15 amino acids. Per the germline V gene, CDR1 is PRHDT and CDR2 is FYEKMQ (reference sequence). Here the CDR3 reads CASSLEWPGDAEAFF. CDR3 DNA: TGTGCCAGCAGCTTAGAGTGGCCGGGGGATGCTGAAGCTTTCTTT.

This chain connects TRBV7-9 to TRBJ1-4; D unclear. V dropped 5 bases and J dropped 4 bases, with 11 bases sitting between them. The CDR3 sequence is 14 residues long. CDR1 is SEHNR, CDR2 FQNEAQ, per germline (reference sequence). CDR3 sequence (DNA): TGTGCCAGCAGCCCCCGGGAGTATAATGAAAAACTGTTTTTT. It is translated as CASSPREYNEKLFF. Variable domain in full (rest from reference TRBV7-9 and TRBJ1-4): DTGVSQNPRHKITKRGQNVTFRCDPISEHNRLYWYRQTLGQGPEFLTYFQNEAQLEKSRLLSDRFSAERPKGSFSTLEIQRTEQGDSAMYLCASSPREYNEKLFFGSGTQLSVL.

This clone was recorded once. V and J are TRBV29-1 and TRBJ1-2; D is ambiguous. The germline V gene encodes CDR1 SQVTM and CDR2 ANQGSEA. CDR3 length: 13 amino acids. V was clipped by 4 bases and J by 4 bases, with 13 bases between them. CDR3 in amino acids: CSVALASGYGYTF. Here the CDR3 DNA reads TGCAGCGTTGCCCTGGCCAGTGGCTATGGCTACACCTTC.

This chain joins TRBV3-1 (or the pseudogene TRBV3-2) and TRBJ2-3; no firm D call. Germline values: CDR1 LGHDT, CDR2 YNNKEL (reference sequence). This CDR3 comprises 12 residues. Trimming shortened V by 3 bases and J by 4 bases, and 5 bases separated the two germline ends. This chain's CDR3 is CASSQRSDTQYF. CDR3 coding DNA: TGTGCCAGCAGCCAGAGATCAGATACGCAGTATTTT.

For this clone: One end of the junction varies from germline; a read error may be responsible. The V call is TRBV7-7, the J call TRBJ2-1; TRBD2 aligns across 10 bases. The CDR3 has 15 residues. Looked up from germline, CDR1 is SSHAT and CDR2 is FNYEAQ (reference sequence). CDR3 sequence: CASSQAGGPYNEQFF. In DNA form, the CDR3 reads TGTGCTAGCAGCCAAGCGGGAGGGCCCTACAATGAGCAGTTCTTC.

The gene calls are TRBV19 and TRBJ1-2; no clear D. Between the trimmed V and J ends, which lost 3 bases and 0 bases, there was a span of 17 bases. This CDR3 has 17 residues. Germline assignment: CDR1 LNHDA and CDR2 SQIVND (reference sequence). The CDR3 spells CASSIRGFRPSNYGYTF. CDR3 bases: TGTGCCAGTAGTATTAGAGGTTTTCGACCCTCTAACTATGGCTACACCTTC. Drawing the rest from reference TRBV19 and TRBJ1-2, the complete variable domain is DGGITQSPKYLFRKEGQNVTLSCEQNLNHDAMYWYRQDPGQGLRLIYYSQIVNDFQKGDIAEGYSVSREKKESFPLTVTSAQKNPTAFYLCASSIRGFRPSNYGYTFGSGTRLTVV.

The chain has TRBV11-3 and TRBJ2-7; 7 nucleotides match TRBD1. Losses at the gene ends were 1 base for V and 0 bases for J; bases not matched to a gene: 3. This CDR3 has 15 residues. Germline values: CDR1 SGHNT, CDR2 YENEEA. The DNA of the CDR3 is TGTGCCAGCAGCTTAGGGCAGGGGGTCTCCTACGAGCAGTACTTC. It translates to CASSLGQGVSYEQYF.

The chain couples TRBV21-1 to TRBJ2-3; TRBD1 reflects the table's D call only, with no check against the DNA. TRBV21-1 is given as a pseudogene. The CDR3 is 16 amino acids. DNA for the CDR3: TGTGCCAGCAGCATGGGGACAGGGGTGAACACAGATACGCAGTATTTT. Translation: CASSMGTGVNTDTQYF.

The chain is built from TRBV7-8 and TRBJ1-1; D is unresolved. Trimming cost V 1 base and J 0 bases, with 15 bases left between them. The CDR3 runs to 17 residues. CDR1 is SGHVS and CDR2 is FQNEAQ in the germline V gene. The DNA for the CDR3 is TGTGCCAGCAGCTTAGTTGGAAGGAGTTTCATGAACACTGAAGCTTTCTTT. This sequence encodes CASSLVGRSFMNTEAFF.

The rearrangement links TRBV5-1 to TRBJ2-2, with 9 bases that match TRBD2. The CDR3 sequence is 14 residues long. The V segment lost 0 bases and the J segment 7 bases; nucleotides outside the gene matches: 1. Germline V gives CDR1 SGHRS, CDR2 YFSETQ. For the CDR3, the DNA is TGCGCCAGCAGCTTGGGGACTAGCGACGGGGAGCTGTTTTTT. Residues: CASSLGTSDGELFF. Full variable domain (missing parts from reference TRBV5-1 and TRBJ2-2): KAGVTQTPRYLIKTRGQQVTLSCSPISGHRSVSWYQQTPGQGLQFLFEYFSETQRNKGNFPGRFSGRQFSNSRSEMNVSTLELGDSALYLCASSLGTSDGELFFGEGSRLTVL.

The chain links TRBV12-3 or TRBV12-4 to TRBJ1-2, with D uncertain. V dropped 3 bases and J dropped 8 bases, with 13 bases sitting between them. The length of the CDR3 is 13 residues. The CDR3 nucleotides read TGTGCCAGCAGTTTGGAGGGATCCGCCGGCTACACCTTC. Encoded protein: CASSLEGSAGYTF.

In this sample, this clone turned up a few times. The chain couples TRBV2 to TRBJ2-5; D might be TRBD2 (6 bases). There are 12 residues in the CDR3. V lost 7 bases, J lost 6 bases, and 12 bases lay in between. CDR1 SNHLY and CDR2 FYNNEI come from the germline V gene. This chain's CDR3 is CASIGGTKTQYF. DNA for the CDR3: TGTGCCAGCATCGGCGGGACGAAGACCCAGTACTTC.

The chain recombines TRBV28 with TRBJ1-5; a possible D gene is TRBD1 (5 bases). The CDR3 has 15 amino acids. The V end lost 8 bases, the J end lost 7 bases, and 21 bases lay between the germline ends. Looked up from germline, CDR1 is MDHEN and CDR2 is SYDVKM. The CDR3 nucleotides are TGTGCCAGCTATCCTACTCTGGGGCTGAGGCAGCCCCAGCATTTT. Translating it yields CASYPTLGLRQPQHF.

The gene calls are TRBV11-3 and TRBJ2-1; D possibly corresponds to TRBD1 (6 bases). V shed 4 bases and J shed 6 bases, with 16 bases lying between them. Germline-derived CDR1 and CDR2 are SGHNT and YENEEA. CDR3 length: 15 amino acids. CDR3 sequence (DNA): TGTGCCAGCAGCTCATCCAGGGGATGGATCAATGAGCAGTTCTTC. Its protein is CASSSSRGWINEQFF.

This rearrangement joins TRBV29-1 to TRBJ1-5, with D uncertain. In germline, CDR1 is SQVTM, CDR2 ANQGSEA. The CDR3 consists of 11 residues. V dropped 4 bases and J dropped 6 bases, with 7 bases sitting between them. CDR3 sequence (DNA): TGCAGCGTTGGGGAGGCTCAGCCCCAGCATTTT. Translation gives CSVGEAQPQHF.

The V gene is TRBV9, the J gene TRBJ2-7, with 7 nucleotides matching TRBD2. Germline loops: CDR1 SGDLS, CDR2 YYNGEE. The CDR3 contains 18 residues. V lost 2 bases and J lost 3; bases outside the gene matches: 17. CDR3 nucleotide sequence: TGTGCCAGCAGCGTGGGCCTCGGAGGGCGGGAGAACCTCTACGAGCAGTACTTC. This sequence encodes CASSVGLGGRENLYEQYF.

The rearrangement joins TRBV27 to TRBJ2-7; 7 nucleotides align to TRBD1. The CDR3 consists of 15 residues. CDR1 and CDR2 from the germline V gene are MNHEY and SMNVEV (reference sequence). With 4 bases clipped from V and 0 bases from J, the junction kept 6 bases outside the gene matches. The CDR3 reads CASSSRDSISYEQYF. In DNA, the CDR3 is TGTGCCAGCAGTTCAAGGGACAGCATCTCCTACGAGCAGTACTTC.

The CDR3 nucleotides are TGCGCCAGCAGCTTGACAGCAGGGGCGAACACTGAAGCTTTCTTT. As protein: CASSLTAGANTEAFF. The V call is TRBV5-1, the J call TRBJ1-1; perhaps TRBD1 as D (6 bases). Trimming stripped 1 base from V and 1 base from J, with 11 bases between. The CDR3 sequence is 15 residues long. The germline V gene encodes CDR1 SGHRS and CDR2 YFSETQ.

This rearrangement joins TRBV7-9 to TRBJ1-2, with D possibly matching TRBD1 (5 bases). Germline CDR1 and CDR2: SEHNR and FQNEAQ (reference sequence). Trimming shortened V by 2 bases and J by 6 bases, and 13 bases separated the two germline ends. The CDR3 spans 14 residues. The CDR3 DNA follows: TGTGCCAGCAGCTTATTGCGCCAGGGCGATGGCTACACCTTC. It yields the protein CASSLLRQGDGYTF.

The chain links TRBV6-5 to TRBJ1-1; 8 bases are shared with TRBD1. The CDR3 extends over 14 amino acids. From germline, CDR1 is MNHEY and CDR2 SVGAGI. V gave up 1 base and J gave up 11 bases; unmatched junction bases: 9. DNA of the CDR3: TGTGCCAGCAGTTACTTCGGACAGGGACGGGGGGCTTTCTTT. This encodes CASSYFGQGRGAFF.

The chain couples TRBV19 to TRBJ1-4; 11 bases are a match to TRBD1. The CDR3 consists of 14 residues. Unmatched junction bases numbered 6, after V lost 8 bases and J lost 7 bases. The germline gives CDR1 LNHDA, CDR2 SQIVND (reference sequence). In DNA, the CDR3 is TGTGCCAGTTCTCCGGGACAGGGGGTTGAAAAACTGTTTTTT. Its translation is CASSPGQGVEKLFF.

The V call is TRBV7-7, the J call TRBJ2-3; 9 positions agree with TRBD1. V was pared by 5 bases and J by 4 bases, with 7 bases of the junction left unmatched. Germline CDR1 SSHAT, CDR2 FNYEAQ (reference sequence). This CDR3 has 15 residues. CDR3 bases: TGTGCCAGCAGCCTAACGACAGGGGGGGCAGATACGCAGTATTTT. It specifies CASSLTTGGADTQYF.

The chain is built from TRBV28 and TRBJ2-3; possibly TRBD2 for D (5 bases). Per germline, CDR1 MDHEN and CDR2 SYDVKM. V lost 5 bases and J lost 4, with 13 bases in between. CDR3 length equals 14 residues. CDR3 amino acids: CASSPPGESDTQYF. CDR3 bases: TGTGCCAGCAGTCCCCCTGGGGAGTCAGATACGCAGTATTTT.